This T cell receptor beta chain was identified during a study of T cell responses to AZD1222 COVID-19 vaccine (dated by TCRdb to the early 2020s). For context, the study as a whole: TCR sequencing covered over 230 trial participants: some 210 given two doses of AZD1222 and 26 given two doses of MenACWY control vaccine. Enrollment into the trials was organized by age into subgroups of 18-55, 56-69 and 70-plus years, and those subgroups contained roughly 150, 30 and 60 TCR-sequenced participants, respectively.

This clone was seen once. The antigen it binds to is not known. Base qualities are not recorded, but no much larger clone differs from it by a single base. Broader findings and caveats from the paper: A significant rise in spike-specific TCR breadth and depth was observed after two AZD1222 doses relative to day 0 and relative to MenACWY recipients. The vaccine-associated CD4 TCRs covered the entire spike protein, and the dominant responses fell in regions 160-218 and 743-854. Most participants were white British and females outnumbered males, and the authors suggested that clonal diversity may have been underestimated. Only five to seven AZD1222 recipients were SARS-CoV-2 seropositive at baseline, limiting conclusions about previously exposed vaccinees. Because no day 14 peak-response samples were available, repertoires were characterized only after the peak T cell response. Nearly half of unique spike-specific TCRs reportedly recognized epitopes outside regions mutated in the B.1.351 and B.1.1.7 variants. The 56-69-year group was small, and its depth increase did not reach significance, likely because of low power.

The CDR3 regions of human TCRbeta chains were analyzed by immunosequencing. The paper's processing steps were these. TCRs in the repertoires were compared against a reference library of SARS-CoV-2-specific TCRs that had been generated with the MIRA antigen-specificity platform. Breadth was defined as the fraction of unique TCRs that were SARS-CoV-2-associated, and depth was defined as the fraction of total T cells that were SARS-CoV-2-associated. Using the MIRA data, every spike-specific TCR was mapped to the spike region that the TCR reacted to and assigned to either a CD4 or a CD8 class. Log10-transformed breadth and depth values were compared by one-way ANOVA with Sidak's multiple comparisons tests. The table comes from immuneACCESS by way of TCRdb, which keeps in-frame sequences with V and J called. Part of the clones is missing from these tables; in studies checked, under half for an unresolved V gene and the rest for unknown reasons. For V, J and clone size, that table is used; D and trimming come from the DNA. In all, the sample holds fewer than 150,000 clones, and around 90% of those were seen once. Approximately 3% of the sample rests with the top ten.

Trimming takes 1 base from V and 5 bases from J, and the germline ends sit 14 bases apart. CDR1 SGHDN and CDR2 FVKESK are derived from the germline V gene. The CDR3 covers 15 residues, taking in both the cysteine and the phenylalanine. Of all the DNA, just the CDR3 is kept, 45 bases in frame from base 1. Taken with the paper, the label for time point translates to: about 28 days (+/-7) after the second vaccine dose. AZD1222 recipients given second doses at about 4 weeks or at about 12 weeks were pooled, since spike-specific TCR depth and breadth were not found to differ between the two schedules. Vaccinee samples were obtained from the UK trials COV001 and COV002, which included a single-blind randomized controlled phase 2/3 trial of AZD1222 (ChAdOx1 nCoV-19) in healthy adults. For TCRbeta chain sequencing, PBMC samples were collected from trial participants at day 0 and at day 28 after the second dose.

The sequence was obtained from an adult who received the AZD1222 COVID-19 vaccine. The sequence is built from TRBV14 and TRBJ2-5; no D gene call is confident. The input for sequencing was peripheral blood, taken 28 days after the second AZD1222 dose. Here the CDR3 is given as CASSQGAPIRETQYF. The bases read TGTGCCAGCAGCCAAGGAGCCCCGATAAGGGAGACCCAGTACTTC.